This is a list of T cell receptor beta chains from one sample in a study of blood T cell repertoires in COVID-19. Assay: immunoSEQ multiplex PCR; the TCRdb copy retains only in-frame clones and omits some. The sample comprises about 360,000 clones, 86% of which are singletons, and around 7.4% rests with the top ten. Sequencing was performed on peripheral blood. The receptors originated from a woman aged 55-70 years with COVID-19, enrolled during active disease. CDR3s include the opening cysteine and the closing phenylalanine or tryptophan. The D gene is left open where the match is weak. Clone size is shown for a subset of rows, as once, few, many or a class of expanded clone.

J: TRBJ2-3; size: .; D: TRBD2; V: TRBV5-5; DNA: TGTGCCAGCAGCGTCTCGCTAGCGGGGATCTCCATTGCAGATACGCAGTATTTT; CDR3: CASSVSLAGISIADTQYF
J: TRBJ2-7; size: .; D: TRBD1; V: TRBV10-3; DNA: TGTGCCATCAGACTCCCGGGCCGACAGGGATTAGGGTACGAGCAGTACTTC; CDR3: CAIRLPGRQGLGYEQYF
J: TRBJ1-1; size: .; D: .; V: TRBV15; DNA: TGTGCCACCAGCAGATCAACCACCGGGAGAAACACTGAAGCTTTCTTT; CDR3: CATSRSTTGRNTEAFF
J: TRBJ1-3; size: .; D: .; V: TRBV5-1; DNA: TGCGCCAGCAGCAGCGGGACGGCTGGAAACACCATATATTTT; CDR3: CASSSGTAGNTIYF
J: TRBJ1-2; size: .; D: .; V: TRBV5-1; DNA: TGCGCCAGCAGGGAGACCAATGGCTACACCTTC; CDR3: CASRETNGYTF
J: TRBJ1-2; size: .; D: .; V: TRBV5-1; DNA: TGCGCCAGCACTCTGGGACGGGAGGATAACTATGGCTACACCTTC; CDR3: CASTLGREDNYGYTF
J: TRBJ1-4; size: .; D: .; V: TRBV7-6; DNA: TGTGCCAGCAGCCGCTGGGCAGGGGTGGCGGAAAAACTGTTTTTT; CDR3: CASSRWAGVAEKLFF
J: TRBJ2-5; size: .; D: .; V: TRBV14; DNA: TGTGCCAGCAGCCAAGGTCCGGCCCAGTACTTC; CDR3: CASSQGPAQYF
J: TRBJ2-7; size: .; D: TRBD1; V: TRBV11-1; DNA: TGTGCCAGCACCCGCGACAGGGGAGTCTCCTACGAGCAGTACTTC; CDR3: CASTRDRGVSYEQYF
J: TRBJ1-6; size: .; D: TRBD1; V: TRBV28; DNA: TGTGCCAGCAGTTTGACGGCAGGGGGTTCACCCCTCCACTTT; CDR3: CASSLTAGGSPLHF
J: TRBJ2-1; size: .; D: .; V: TRBV4-3; DNA: TGCGCCAGCAGCCAAGCCCCTGTGACTTCTTCCTACAATGAGCAGTTCTTC; CDR3: CASSQAPVTSSYNEQFF
J: TRBJ2-5; size: .; D: TRBD1; V: TRBV29-1; DNA: TGCAGCGCCCACAGGGGGCAACAAGAGACCCAGTACTTC; CDR3: CSAHRGQQETQYF
J: TRBJ1-2; size: .; D: TRBD1; V: TRBV9; DNA: TGTGCCAGCAGCGTATTGGGACAGGGAGGTGGCTACACCTTC; CDR3: CASSVLGQGGGYTF
J: TRBJ2-1; size: .; D: TRBD2; V: TRBV7-9; DNA: TGTGCCAGCAGCCTCGGACTAGCGGGGGTTGATGAGCAGTTCTTC; CDR3: CASSLGLAGVDEQFF
J: TRBJ2-7; size: .; D: .; V: TRBV3-1/TRBV3-2; DNA: TGTGCCAGCAGCAGGAGGGAGGGGGACGAGCAGTACTTC; CDR3: CASSRREGDEQYF
J: TRBJ1-4; size: .; D: TRBD1; V: TRBV5-6; DNA: TGTGCCAGCAGCTGGGACAGACGGAATGAAAAACTGTTTTTT; CDR3: CASSWDRRNEKLFF
J: TRBJ2-3; size: once; D: .; V: TRBV5-6; DNA: TGTGCCAGCAGCCATCTAATTGAGACAGAAAATGTAAATACGCAGTATTTT; CDR3: CASSHLIETENVNTQYF
J: TRBJ1-6; size: .; D: TRBD1; V: TRBV30; DNA: TGTGCCTGCACCGGGACAGTAAATTCACCCCTCCACTTT; CDR3: CACTGTVNSPLHF
J: TRBJ1-2; size: .; D: .; V: TRBV19; DNA: TGTGCCAGTAGTATATTGTCAGGGGATGGCTACACCTTC; CDR3: CASSILSGDGYTF
J: TRBJ2-3; size: .; D: .; V: TRBV19; DNA: TGTGCCAGTAGTATACCCCTCACAGATACGCAGTATTTT; CDR3: CASSIPLTDTQYF
J: TRBJ2-7; size: .; D: TRBD1; V: TRBV29-1; DNA: TGCAGCGTTCTTTTCCGGGACAGGGGGCCCGAGCAGTACTTC; CDR3: CSVLFRDRGPEQYF
J: TRBJ1-1; size: .; D: TRBD1; V: TRBV19; DNA: TGTGCCAGTAGTATAGCAGTAGGGGGCGAGGGAGCTTTCTTT; CDR3: CASSIAVGGEGAFF
J: TRBJ2-3; size: .; D: .; V: TRBV30; DNA: TGTGCCTGGTCTAGAGGGGGTAGCACAGATACGCAGTATTTT; CDR3: CAWSRGGSTDTQYF
J: TRBJ2-5; size: .; D: TRBD2; V: TRBV5-8; DNA: TGTGCCAGCAGCTCGGGAAGCGGGGGGGCCCGAGAGACCCAGTACTTC; CDR3: CASSSGSGGARETQYF
J: TRBJ1-4; size: .; D: .; V: TRBV3-1/TRBV3-2; DNA: TGTGCCAGCAGCCAGGAATGGTCAGGAGAAAAACTGTTTTTT; CDR3: CASSQEWSGEKLFF
J: TRBJ2-3; size: .; D: .; V: TRBV3-1/TRBV3-2; DNA: TGTGCCAGCAGCCAGTTCGCCCCCGGGGTGGGGGGTACGCAGTATTTT; CDR3: CASSQFAPGVGGTQYF
J: TRBJ2-4; size: .; D: TRBD1; V: TRBV7-9; DNA: TGTGCCAGCAGCTTAGCAGGGGGCGAGGAAAACATTCAGTACTTC; CDR3: CASSLAGGEENIQYF
J: TRBJ2-2; size: .; D: .; V: TRBV4-1; DNA: TGCGCCAGCAGCCAGAACACAGGGAAGGGCACCGGGGAGCTGTTTTTT; CDR3: CASSQNTGKGTGELFF
J: TRBJ2-7; size: .; D: TRBD1; V: TRBV6-5; DNA: TGTGCCAGCAGGCCAGGGGGCCCGTCCTACGAGCAGTACTTC; CDR3: CASRPGGPSYEQYF
J: TRBJ1-5; size: .; D: .; V: TRBV12-3/TRBV12-4; DNA: TGTGCCAGCAGTTCCCCCGGGCCCCAGCATTTT; CDR3: CASSSPGPQHF
J: TRBJ1-3; size: few; D: TRBD1; V: TRBV4-2; DNA: TGTGCCAGCAGCCAAGAAGGACAGGGTCGAGGAAACACCATATATTTT; CDR3: CASSQEGQGRGNTIYF
J: TRBJ1-3; size: .; D: .; V: TRBV5-1; DNA: TGCGCCAGCAGCTTGGATCCAGGTCCGATCTCTGGAAACACCATATATTTT; CDR3: CASSLDPGPISGNTIYF
J: TRBJ1-1; size: .; D: .; V: TRBV18; DNA: TGTGCCAGCTCACCAAGTGGGCCCTTGAACACTGAAGCTTTCTTT; CDR3: CASSPSGPLNTEAFF
J: TRBJ2-2; size: few; D: TRBD2; V: TRBV3-1/TRBV3-2; DNA: TGTGCCAGCAGCCGGGAGGGCCTCGGGGAGCTGTTTTTT; CDR3: CASSREGLGELFF